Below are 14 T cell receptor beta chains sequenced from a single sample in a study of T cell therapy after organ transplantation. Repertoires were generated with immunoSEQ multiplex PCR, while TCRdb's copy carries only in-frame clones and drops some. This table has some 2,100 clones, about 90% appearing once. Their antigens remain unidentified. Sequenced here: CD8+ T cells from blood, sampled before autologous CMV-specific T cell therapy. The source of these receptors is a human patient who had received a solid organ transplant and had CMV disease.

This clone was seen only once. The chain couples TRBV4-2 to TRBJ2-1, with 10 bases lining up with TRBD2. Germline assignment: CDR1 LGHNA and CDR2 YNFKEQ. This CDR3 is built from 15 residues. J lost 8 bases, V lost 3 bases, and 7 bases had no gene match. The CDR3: CASSQGLAGVYEQFF. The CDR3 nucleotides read TGTGCCAGCAGCCAGGGGCTAGCGGGGGTGTATGAGCAGTTCTTC.

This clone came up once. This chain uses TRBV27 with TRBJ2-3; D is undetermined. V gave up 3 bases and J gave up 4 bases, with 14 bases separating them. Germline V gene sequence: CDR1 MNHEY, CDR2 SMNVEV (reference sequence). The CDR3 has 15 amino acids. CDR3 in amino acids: CASSFMAYPPDTQYF. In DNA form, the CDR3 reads TGTGCCAGCAGTTTCATGGCCTATCCGCCAGATACGCAGTATTTT.

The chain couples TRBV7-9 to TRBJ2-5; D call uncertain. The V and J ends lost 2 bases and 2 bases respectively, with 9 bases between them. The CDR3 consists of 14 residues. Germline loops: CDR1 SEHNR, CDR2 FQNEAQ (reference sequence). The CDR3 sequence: CASSLIGKQETQYF. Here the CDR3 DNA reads TGTGCCAGCAGCTTAATAGGCAAGCAAGAGACCCAGTACTTC. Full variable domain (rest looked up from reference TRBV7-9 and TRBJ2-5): DTGVSQNPRHKITKRGQNVTFRCDPISEHNRLYWYRQTLGQGPEFLTYFQNEAQLEKSRLLSDRFSAERPKGSFSTLEIQRTEQGDSAMYLCASSLIGKQETQYFGPGTRLLVL.

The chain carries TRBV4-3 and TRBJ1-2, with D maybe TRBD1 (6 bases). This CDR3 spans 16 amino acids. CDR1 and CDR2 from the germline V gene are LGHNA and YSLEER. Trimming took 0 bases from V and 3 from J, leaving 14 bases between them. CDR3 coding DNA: TGCGCCAGCAGCCAAGAGGCAGGGGAGTCTTACTATGGCTACACCTTC. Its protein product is CASSQEAGESYYGYTF.

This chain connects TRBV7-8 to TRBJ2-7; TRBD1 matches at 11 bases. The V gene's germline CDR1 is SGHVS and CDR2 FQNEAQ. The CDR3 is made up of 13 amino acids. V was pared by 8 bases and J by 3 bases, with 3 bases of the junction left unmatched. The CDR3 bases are TGTGCCAGCCAGGGGACAGGGGGCTACGAGCAGTACTTC. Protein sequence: CASQGTGGYEQYF.

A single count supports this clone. The CDR3 protein is CASSYSSSGYNHEQFF. Written as DNA, the CDR3 is TGTGCCAGCAGTTACTCTAGTAGCGGATACAATCATGAGCAGTTCTTC. The chain joins TRBV6-5 to TRBJ2-1, with D possibly matching TRBD2 (6 bases). V was pared by 0 bases and J by 8 bases, with 17 bases between. The CDR3 spans 16 residues. The V gene's germline CDR1 is MNHEY and CDR2 SVGAGI.

The CDR3, as DNA: TGTGCCAGCAGTGCGGACAGCTCTGGGGCCAACGTCCTGACTTTC. The encoded protein is CASSADSSGANVLTF. The chain couples TRBV6-4 to TRBJ2-6; maybe TRBD1 (6 bases). This CDR3 has 15 amino acids. Germline V gene data show CDR1 as MRHNA and CDR2 as SNTAGT. V lost 4 bases and J lost 0, with 7 bases in between.

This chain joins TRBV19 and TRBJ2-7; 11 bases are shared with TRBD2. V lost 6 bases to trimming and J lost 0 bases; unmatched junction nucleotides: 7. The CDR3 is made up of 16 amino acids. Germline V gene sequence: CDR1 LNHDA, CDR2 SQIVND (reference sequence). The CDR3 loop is CASRPTSGGYSYEQYF. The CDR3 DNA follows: TGTGCCAGTAGACCCACTAGCGGGGGTTACTCCTACGAGCAGTACTTC. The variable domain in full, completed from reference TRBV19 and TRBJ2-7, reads DGGITQSPKYLFRKEGQNVTLSCEQNLNHDAMYWYRQDPGQGLRLIYYSQIVNDFQKGDIAEGYSVSREKKESFPLTVTSAQKNPTAFYLCASRPTSGGYSYEQYFGPGTRLTVT.

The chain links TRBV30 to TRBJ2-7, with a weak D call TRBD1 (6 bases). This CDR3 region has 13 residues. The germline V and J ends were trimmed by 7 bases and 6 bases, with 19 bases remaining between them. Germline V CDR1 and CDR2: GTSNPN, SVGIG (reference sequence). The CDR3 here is CASLDRTRFEQYF. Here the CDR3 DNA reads TGTGCCTCCCTCGACAGGACGCGCTTCGAGCAGTACTTC.

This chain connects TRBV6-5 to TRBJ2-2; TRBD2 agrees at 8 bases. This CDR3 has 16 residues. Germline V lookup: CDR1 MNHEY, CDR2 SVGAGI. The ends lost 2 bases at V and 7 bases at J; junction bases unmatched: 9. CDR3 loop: CASSYDAGGADGELFF. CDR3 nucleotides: TGTGCCAGCAGTTACGATGCGGGGGGCGCTGACGGGGAGCTGTTTTTT.

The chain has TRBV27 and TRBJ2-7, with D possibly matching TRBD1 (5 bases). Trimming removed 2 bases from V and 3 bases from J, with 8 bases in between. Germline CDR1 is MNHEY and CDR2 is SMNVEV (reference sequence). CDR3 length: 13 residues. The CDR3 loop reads CASSLGHLYEQYF. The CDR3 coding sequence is TGTGCCAGCAGTTTAGGACACCTCTACGAGCAGTACTTC.

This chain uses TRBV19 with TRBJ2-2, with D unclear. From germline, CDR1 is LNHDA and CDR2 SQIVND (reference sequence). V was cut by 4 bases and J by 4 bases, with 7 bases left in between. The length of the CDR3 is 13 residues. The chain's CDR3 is CASSKSGTGELFF. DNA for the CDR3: TGTGCCAGTAGTAAATCCGGCACCGGGGAGCTGTTTTTT. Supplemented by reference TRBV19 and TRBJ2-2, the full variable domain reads DGGITQSPKYLFRKEGQNVTLSCEQNLNHDAMYWYRQDPGQGLRLIYYSQIVNDFQKGDIAEGYSVSREKKESFPLTVTSAQKNPTAFYLCASSKSGTGELFFGEGSRLTVL.

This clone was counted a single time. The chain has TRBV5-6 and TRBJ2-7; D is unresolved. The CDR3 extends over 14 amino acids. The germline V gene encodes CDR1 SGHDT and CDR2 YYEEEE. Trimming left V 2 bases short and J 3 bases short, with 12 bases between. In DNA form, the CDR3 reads TGTGCCAGCAGCTTAGTAGGTGATTACTACGAGCAGTACTTC. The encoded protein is CASSLVGDYYEQYF.

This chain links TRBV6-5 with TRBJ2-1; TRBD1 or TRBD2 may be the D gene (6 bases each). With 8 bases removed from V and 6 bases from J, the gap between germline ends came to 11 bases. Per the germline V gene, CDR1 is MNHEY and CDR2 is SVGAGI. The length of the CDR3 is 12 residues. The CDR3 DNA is TGTGCCAGCTCGGGGGCACCCAATGAGCAGTTCTTC. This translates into CASSGAPNEQFF.